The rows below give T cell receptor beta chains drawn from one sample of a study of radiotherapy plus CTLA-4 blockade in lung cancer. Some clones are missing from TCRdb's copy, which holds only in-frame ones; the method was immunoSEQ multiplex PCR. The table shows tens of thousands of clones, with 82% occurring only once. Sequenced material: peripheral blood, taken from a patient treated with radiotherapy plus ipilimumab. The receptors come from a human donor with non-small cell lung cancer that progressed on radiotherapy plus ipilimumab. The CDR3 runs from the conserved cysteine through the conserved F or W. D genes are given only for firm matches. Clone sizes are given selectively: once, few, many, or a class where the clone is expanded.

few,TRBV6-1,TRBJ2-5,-,CASSVRTVIQETQYF,TGTGCCAGCAGTGTAAGGACAGTAATCCAAGAGACCCAGTACTTC
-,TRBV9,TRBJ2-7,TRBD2,CASSVGLAAYEQYF,TGTGCCAGCAGCGTAGGGCTAGCGGCCTACGAGCAGTACTTC
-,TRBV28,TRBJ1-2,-,CASSLAQFYGYTF,TGTGCCAGCAGTTTAGCACAGTTCTATGGCTACACCTTC
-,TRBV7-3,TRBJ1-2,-,CASSLTPRGGYTF,TGTGCCAGCAGCTTGACTCCAAGGGGGGGCTACACCTTC
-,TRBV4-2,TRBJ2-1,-,CASSQEEASASSYNEQFF,TGTGCCAGCAGCCAGGAGGAGGCTAGCGCCAGCTCCTACAATGAGCAGTTCTTC
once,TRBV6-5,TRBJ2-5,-,CASSYNQGAETQYF,TGTGCCAGCAGTTACAACCAGGGCGCGGAGACCCAGTACTTC
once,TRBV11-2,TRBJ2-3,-,CASSSSRPTSTDTQYF,TGTGCCAGCAGCTCCTCCCGTCCGACTAGCACAGATACGCAGTATTTT
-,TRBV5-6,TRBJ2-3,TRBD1,CASSLGQGPSTDTQYF,TGTGCCAGCAGCCTGGGACAGGGCCCTAGCACAGATACGCAGTATTTT
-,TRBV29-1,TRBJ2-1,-,CSVESGGLYNEQFF,TGCAGCGTTGAATCCGGGGGCCTCTACAATGAGCAGTTCTTC
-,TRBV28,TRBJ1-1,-,CASFPGQLNTEAFF,TGTGCCAGCTTCCCCGGGCAGCTTAACACTGAAGCTTTCTTT
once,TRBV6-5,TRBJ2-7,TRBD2,CASTGAGGYEQYF,TGTGCCAGCACCGGAGCGGGGGGCTACGAGCAGTACTTC
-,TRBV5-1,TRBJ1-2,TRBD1,CASSAGTGAINGYTF,TGCGCCAGCAGCGCGGGGACAGGGGCTATAAATGGCTACACCTTC
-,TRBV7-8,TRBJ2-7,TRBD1,CASSPQGHGQYF,TGTGCCAGCAGCCCACAGGGGCACGGGCAGTACTTC
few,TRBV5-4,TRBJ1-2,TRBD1,CASGYRGANYGYTF,TGTGCCAGCGGATACAGGGGCGCTAACTATGGCTACACCTTC
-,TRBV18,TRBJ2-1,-,CASSDYNEQFF,TGTGCCAGCTCCGACTACAATGAGCAGTTCTTC
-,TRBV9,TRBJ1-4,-,CASSVDTAEREKLFF,TGTGCCAGCAGCGTAGATACCGCCGAACGTGAAAAACTGTTTTTT
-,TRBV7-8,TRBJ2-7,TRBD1,CASSLGTGELYEQYF,TGTGCCAGCAGCCTAGGGACAGGGGAGCTCTACGAGCAGTACTTC
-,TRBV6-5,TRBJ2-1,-,CASSSLTPIGEQFF,TGTGCCAGCAGTAGTCTCACCCCCATTGGTGAGCAGTTCTTC
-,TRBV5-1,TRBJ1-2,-,CASSLEGRGNYGYTF,TGCGCCAGCAGCTTGGAGGGCAGGGGCAACTATGGCTACACCTTC
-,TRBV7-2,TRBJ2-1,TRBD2,CASSLGGSFLREQFF,TGTGCCAGCAGCTTAGGCGGGAGCTTTCTTAGGGAGCAGTTCTTC
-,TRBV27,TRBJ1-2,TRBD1,CASSSRTGFGYTF,TGTGCCAGCAGTTCCCGGACAGGCTTTGGCTACACCTTC
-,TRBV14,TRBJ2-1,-,CASSLWRASEQFF,TGTGCCAGCAGCTTGTGGCGGGCCAGTGAGCAGTTCTTC
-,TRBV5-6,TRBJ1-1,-,CASSLLLRDLETEAFF,TGTGCCAGCAGCTTGTTGCTCCGGGATCTGGAGACTGAAGCTTTCTTT
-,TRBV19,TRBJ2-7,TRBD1,CASSIRSGTASSYEQYF,TGTGCCAGTAGTATAAGATCCGGGACAGCTAGCTCCTACGAGCAGTACTTC
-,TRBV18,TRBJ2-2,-,CASSPPGGRANTGELFF,TGTGCCAGCTCACCACCGGGCGGGCGGGCGAACACCGGGGAGCTGTTTTTT
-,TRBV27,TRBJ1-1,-,CASSFAQPNTEAFF,TGTGCCAGCAGTTTTGCCCAACCGAACACTGAAGCTTTCTTT
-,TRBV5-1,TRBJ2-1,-,CASKTGGAWEQFF,TGCGCCAGCAAGACTGGGGGCGCATGGGAGCAGTTCTTC
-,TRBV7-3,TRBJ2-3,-,CASSLSRDGTDTQYF,TGTGCCAGCAGCTTAAGCCGGGACGGCACAGATACGCAGTATTTT
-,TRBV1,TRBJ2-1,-,CTSSPGTLGLADYNEQFF,TGCACCAGCAGCCCAGGGACGCTTGGACTAGCGGACTACAATGAGCAGTTCTTC
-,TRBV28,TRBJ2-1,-,CASSFVFMVGDKSYNEQFF,TGTGCCAGCAGTTTCGTATTCATGGTGGGGGACAAGTCCTACAATGAGCAGTTCTTC
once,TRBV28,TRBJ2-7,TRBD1,CASSYSGGRYEQYF,TGTGCCAGCAGTTACTCAGGGGGCAGGTACGAGCAGTACTTC
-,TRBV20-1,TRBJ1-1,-,CSSTTGGRPFF,TGCAGTTCAACCACCGGGGGGCGGCCTTTCTTT
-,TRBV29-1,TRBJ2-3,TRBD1,CSVEVIPGTGGTDTQYF,TGCAGCGTTGAAGTTATTCCTGGGACAGGGGGCACAGATACGCAGTATTTT
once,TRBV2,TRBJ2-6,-,CASSPGAGANVLTF,TGTGCCAGCAGTCCAGGGGCCGGGGCCAACGTCCTGACTTTC
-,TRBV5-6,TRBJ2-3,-,CASSLLRGGTDTQYF,TGTGCCAGCAGCTTGTTGAGGGGAGGAACAGATACGCAGTATTTT
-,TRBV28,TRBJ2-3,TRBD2,CASSLGGGYTDTQYF,TGTGCCAGCAGCCTCGGGGGGGGGTACACAGATACGCAGTATTTT
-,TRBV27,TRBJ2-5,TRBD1,CASSPLGDSLTQYF,TGTGCCAGCAGTCCCCTGGGGGACAGCCTGACCCAGTACTTC